The clone carrying this TCR beta chain was seen a handful of times. The antigen remains undetermined. These data come from a study of vaccination effects on CD4 cells after COVID-19. Using immunoSEQ multiplex PCR, the repertoire was profiled, and TCRdb retains in-frame clones only, with some absent. Of over 45,000 clones in the sample, under 75% were seen once. Findings and caveats of the study: Researchers report that only 1 of 255 vaccine-induced clones in healthy vaccinees cross-reacted with common cold coronaviruses. Early post-infection timepoints were missing from the study, which also had few convalescent patients.

Looked up from germline, CDR1 is MGHDK and CDR2 is SYGVNS. The CDR3 contains 13 residues. The V and J ends lost 6 bases and 11 bases respectively, with 14 bases between them. Peptide-pool stimulation followed by sequencing identified expanded antigen-specific CD4+ clonotypes in the ViraFEST assay. Cultured cells yielded isolated CD4+ T cells after around 9 days. Prior SARS-CoV-2 infection was absent in the vaccine recipients, as shown by negative nucleocapsid antibodies. Every well housed 1.5 million to 2 million PBMC, which grew in culture alongside roughly 10 IU/ml IL-2 and roughly 9.8 ug/ml peptides.

This sequence was found in a human donor who received a COVID-19 vaccine. The input for sequencing was CD4+ T cells from PBMCs cultured with SARS-CoV-2 spike peptides, taken before COVID-19 vaccination. This chain uses TRBV25-1 with TRBJ1-6; TRBD1 might be the D (6 bases). The CDR3 region is CASSPQGSTPLHF. The CDR3 nucleotides read TGTGCCAGCAGCCCACAGGGATCGACACCCCTCCACTTT.